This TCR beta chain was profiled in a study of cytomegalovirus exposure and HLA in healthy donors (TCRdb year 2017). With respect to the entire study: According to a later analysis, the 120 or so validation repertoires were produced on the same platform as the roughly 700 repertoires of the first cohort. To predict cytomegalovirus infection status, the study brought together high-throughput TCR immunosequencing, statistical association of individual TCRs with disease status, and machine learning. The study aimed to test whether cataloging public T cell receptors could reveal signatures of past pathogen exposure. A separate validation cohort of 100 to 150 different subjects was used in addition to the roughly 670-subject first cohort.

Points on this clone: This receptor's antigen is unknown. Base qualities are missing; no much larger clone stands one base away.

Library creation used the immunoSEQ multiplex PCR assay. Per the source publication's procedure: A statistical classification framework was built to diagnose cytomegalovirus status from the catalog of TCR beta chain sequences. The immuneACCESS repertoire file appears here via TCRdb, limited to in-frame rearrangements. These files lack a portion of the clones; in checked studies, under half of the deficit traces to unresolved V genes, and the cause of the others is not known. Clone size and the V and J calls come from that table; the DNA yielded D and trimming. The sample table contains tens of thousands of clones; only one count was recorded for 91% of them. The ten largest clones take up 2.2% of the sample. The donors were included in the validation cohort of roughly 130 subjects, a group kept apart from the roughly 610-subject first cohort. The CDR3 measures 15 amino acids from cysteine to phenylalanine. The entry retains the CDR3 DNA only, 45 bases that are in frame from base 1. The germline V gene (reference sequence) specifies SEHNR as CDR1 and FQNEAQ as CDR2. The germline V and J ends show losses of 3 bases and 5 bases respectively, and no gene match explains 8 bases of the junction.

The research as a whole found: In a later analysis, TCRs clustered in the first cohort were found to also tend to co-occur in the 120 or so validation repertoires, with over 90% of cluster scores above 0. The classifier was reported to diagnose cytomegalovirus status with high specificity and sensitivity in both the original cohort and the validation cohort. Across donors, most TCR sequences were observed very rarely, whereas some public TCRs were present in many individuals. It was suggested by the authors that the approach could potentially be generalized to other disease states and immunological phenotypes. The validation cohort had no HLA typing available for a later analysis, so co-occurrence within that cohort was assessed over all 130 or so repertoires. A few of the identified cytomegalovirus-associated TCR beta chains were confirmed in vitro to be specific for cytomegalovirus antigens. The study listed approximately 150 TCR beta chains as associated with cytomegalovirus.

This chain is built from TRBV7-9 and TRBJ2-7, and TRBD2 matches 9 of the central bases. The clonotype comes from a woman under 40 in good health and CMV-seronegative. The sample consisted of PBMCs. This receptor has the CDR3 CASSFAGGTSHEQYF. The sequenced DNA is TGTGCCAGCAGCTTTGCGGGGGGGACGAGCCACGAGCAGTACTTC.